Following are 8 T cell receptor beta chains from one sample sequenced in a study of blood T cell repertoires in COVID-19. Sequencing used immunoSEQ multiplex PCR; TCRdb keeps in-frame clones, though not all of them. The sample shows tens of thousands of clones, roughly 90% of them seen only once. Sequencing was carried out using peripheral blood. Receptors were obtained from a man in his 70s with active or convalescent COVID-19.

V is TRBV2 and J is TRBJ1-5; TRBD1 matches at 8 bases. V trimming: 6 bases; J trimming: 7 bases; junction bases outside the gene matches: 11. Germline values: CDR1 SNHLY, CDR2 FYNNEI. This CDR3 has 15 amino acids. The chain's CDR3 is CASSSDRGREQPQHF. CDR3 bases: TGTGCCAGCAGCTCTGACAGGGGAAGGGAGCAGCCCCAGCATTTT.

The rearrangement joins TRBV28 to TRBJ1-1, with D perhaps matching TRBD1 (5 bases). CDR3 size: 14 residues. The germline V and J ends were trimmed by 3 bases and 3 bases, with 11 bases remaining between them. Germline V gene lookup returns CDR1 MDHEN and CDR2 SYDVKM. CDR3 sequence (DNA): TGTGCCAGCAGTTTCTTGCAGGGTTACACTGAAGCTTTCTTT. Translation: CASSFLQGYTEAFF.

The chain couples TRBV5-1 to TRBJ2-4, with a possible D match to TRBD2 (5 bases). The CDR3 is made up of 15 amino acids. Per the germline V gene, CDR1 is SGHRS and CDR2 is YFSETQ. V was clipped by 0 bases and J by 2 bases, with 9 bases between them. CDR3 bases: TGCGCCAGCAGCTTGGGCCGAGGGACCAAAAACATTCAGTACTTC. It specifies CASSLGRGTKNIQYF. The full variable domain, its missing parts supplied by reference TRBV5-1 and TRBJ2-4, is KAGVTQTPRYLIKTRGQQVTLSCSPISGHRSVSWYQQTPGQGLQFLFEYFSETQRNKGNFPGRFSGRQFSNSRSEMNVSTLELGDSALYLCASSLGRGTKNIQYFGAGTRLSVL.

The V call is TRBV3-1 (or the pseudogene TRBV3-2), the J call TRBJ1-2; 8 nucleotides line up with TRBD1. The CDR3 extends over 14 amino acids. V was clipped by 4 bases and J by 4 bases; unmatched bases: 5. The germline V gene has CDR1 LGHDT and CDR2 YNNKEL (reference sequence). Written as DNA, the CDR3 is TGTGCCAGCAGCCCGACAGGGGCGGCCTATGGCTACACCTTC. Residues: CASSPTGAAYGYTF.

The chain recombines TRBV5-5 with TRBJ2-1; 12 positions match TRBD2. The CDR3 has 16 amino acids. Germline CDR1 SGHKS, CDR2 YYEKEE (reference sequence). With 1 base clipped from V and 6 bases from J, the junction kept 5 bases outside the gene matches. DNA for the CDR3: TGTGCCAGCAGCTTGCCTAGCGGGGGGGCTGGCAATGAGCAGTTCTTC. It translates to CASSLPSGGAGNEQFF.

CDR3 nucleotide sequence: TGCGCCAGCAGTCCAGGGACAGGGACCCACCAAGAGACCCAGTACTTC. Its protein product is CASSPGTGTHQETQYF. The V gene is TRBV10-1, the J gene TRBJ2-5, with 9 positions matching TRBD1. Germline values: CDR1 WNHNN, CDR2 SYGVQD (reference sequence). The CDR3 loop spans 16 amino acids. V lost 5 bases to trimming and J lost 0 bases; unmatched junction nucleotides: 7.

This sequence joins TRBV30 and TRBJ2-3; 8 bases fit TRBD2. J gave up 0 bases and V 1 base, and 9 bases lay outside the gene matches. Germline-derived CDR1 and CDR2 are GTSNPN and SVGIG (reference sequence). The CDR3 loop spans 17 amino acids. CDR3 in amino acids: CAWSALAGGTSTDTQYF. In DNA form, the CDR3 reads TGTGCCTGGAGTGCCCTTGCGGGGGGTACTAGCACAGATACGCAGTATTTT. The full variable domain, in which reference TRBV30 and TRBJ2-3 provide the parts outside the CDR3, is SQTIHQWPATLVQPVGSPLSLECTVEGTSNPNLYWYRQAAGRGLQLLFYSVGIGQISSEVPQNLSASRPQDRQFILSSKKLLLSDSGFYLCAWSALAGGTSTDTQYFGPGTRLTVL.

This clone occurred a few times. The chain recombines TRBV4-2 with TRBJ2-6; TRBD1 is a possible D gene (5 bases). Trimming shortened V by 3 bases and J by 3 bases, and 12 bases separated the two germline ends. The CDR3 extends over 16 amino acids. Per the germline V gene, CDR1 is LGHNA and CDR2 is YNFKEQ. CDR3 nucleotides: TGTGCCAGCAGCCAGAACCAGGGTAGTGGGGCCAACGTCCTGACTTTC. This translates into CASSQNQGSGANVLTF.